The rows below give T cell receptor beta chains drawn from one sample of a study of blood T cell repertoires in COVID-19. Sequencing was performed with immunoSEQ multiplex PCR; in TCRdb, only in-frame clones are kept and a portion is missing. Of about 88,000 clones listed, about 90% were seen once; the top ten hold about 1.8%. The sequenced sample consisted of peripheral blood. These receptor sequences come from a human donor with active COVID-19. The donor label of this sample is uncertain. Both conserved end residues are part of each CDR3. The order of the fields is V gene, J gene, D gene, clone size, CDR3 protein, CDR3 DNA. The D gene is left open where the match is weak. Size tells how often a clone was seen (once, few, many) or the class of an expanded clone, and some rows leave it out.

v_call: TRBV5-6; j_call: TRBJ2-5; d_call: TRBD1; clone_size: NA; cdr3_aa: CASSLVQGRETQYF; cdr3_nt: TGTGCCAGCAGCTTGGTACAGGGGAGAGAGACCCAGTACTTC
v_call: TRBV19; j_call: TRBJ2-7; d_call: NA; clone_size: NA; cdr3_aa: CASLSSTYEQYF; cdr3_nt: TGTGCCAGCCTATCGAGTACCTACGAGCAGTACTTC
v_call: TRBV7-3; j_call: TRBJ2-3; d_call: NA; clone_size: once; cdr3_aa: CASSLAGQFDTQYF; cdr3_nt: TGTGCCAGCAGCTTGGCAGGGCAATTCGATACGCAGTATTTT
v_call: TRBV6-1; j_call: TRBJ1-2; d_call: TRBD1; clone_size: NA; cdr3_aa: CASSEALRQGYGYTF; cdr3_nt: TGTGCCAGCAGTGAAGCGCTTCGACAGGGCTATGGCTACACCTTC
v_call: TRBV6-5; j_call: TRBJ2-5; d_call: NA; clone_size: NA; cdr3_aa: CASSLTSLETQYF; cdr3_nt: TGTGCCAGCAGCCTGACTAGTCTGGAGACCCAGTACTTC
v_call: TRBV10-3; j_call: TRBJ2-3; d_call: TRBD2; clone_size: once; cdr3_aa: CAIRTSGDTDTQYF; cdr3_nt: TGTGCCATCCGGACTAGCGGGGACACAGATACGCAGTATTTT
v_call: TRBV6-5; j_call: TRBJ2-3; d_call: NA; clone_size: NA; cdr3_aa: CASSYSSGVGTDTQYF; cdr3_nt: TGTGCCAGCAGTTACTCATCCGGGGTCGGAACAGATACGCAGTATTTT
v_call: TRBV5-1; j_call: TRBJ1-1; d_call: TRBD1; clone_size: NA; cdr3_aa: CASSLAPGGIMNTEAFF; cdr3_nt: TGCGCCAGCAGCTTGGCCCCAGGGGGGATTATGAACACTGAAGCTTTCTTT
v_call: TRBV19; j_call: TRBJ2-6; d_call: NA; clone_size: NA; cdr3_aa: CASSLSGANVLTF; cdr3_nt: TGTGCCAGTAGCCTTTCTGGGGCCAACGTCCTGACTTTC
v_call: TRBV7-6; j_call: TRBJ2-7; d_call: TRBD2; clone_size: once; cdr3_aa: CASSSSGGTSGTYEQYF; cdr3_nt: TGTGCCAGCAGCTCGTCTGGGGGGACTAGCGGTACCTACGAGCAGTACTTC
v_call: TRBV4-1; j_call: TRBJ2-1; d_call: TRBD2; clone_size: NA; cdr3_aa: CASSQEAGGGSQFF; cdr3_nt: TGCGCCAGCAGCCAAGAGGCTGGCGGGGGGTCGCAGTTCTTC
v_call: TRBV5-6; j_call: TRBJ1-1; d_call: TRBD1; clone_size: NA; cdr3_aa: CASTDNHFQGAQGEAFF; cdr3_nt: TGTGCCAGCACCGATAATCATTTTCAGGGGGCGCAGGGTGAAGCTTTCTTT
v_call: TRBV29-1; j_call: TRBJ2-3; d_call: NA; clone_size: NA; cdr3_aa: CSGVIVTDTQYF; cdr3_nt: TGCAGCGGTGTTATAGTTACAGATACGCAGTATTTT
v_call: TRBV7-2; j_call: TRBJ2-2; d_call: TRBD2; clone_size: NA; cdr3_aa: CASSLAGSGVFHSTGELFF; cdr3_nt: TGTGCCAGCAGCTTAGCGGGTAGCGGGGTGTTTCATAGCACCGGGGAGCTGTTTTTT
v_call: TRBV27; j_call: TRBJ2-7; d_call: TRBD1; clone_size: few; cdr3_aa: CASSLTGENYEQYF; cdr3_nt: TGTGCCAGCAGTTTGACAGGGGAGAACTACGAGCAGTACTTC
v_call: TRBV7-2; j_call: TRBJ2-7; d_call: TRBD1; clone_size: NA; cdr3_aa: CARGGDRDRLWVAYEQYF; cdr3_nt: TGTGCCAGAGGGGGAGACAGGGATCGGCTTTGGGTGGCCTACGAGCAGTACTTC
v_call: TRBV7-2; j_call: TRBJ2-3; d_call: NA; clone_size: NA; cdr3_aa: CASSPQDTQYF; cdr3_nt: TGTGCCAGCAGTCCCCAAGATACGCAGTATTTT
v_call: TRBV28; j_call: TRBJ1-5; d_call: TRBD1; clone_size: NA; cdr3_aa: CASRMEQGLNQPQHF; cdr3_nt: TGTGCCAGCAGAATGGAACAGGGGCTCAATCAGCCCCAGCATTTT
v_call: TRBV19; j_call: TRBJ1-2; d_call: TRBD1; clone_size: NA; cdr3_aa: CASSIRQGAYGYTF; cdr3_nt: TGTGCCAGTAGTATTCGGCAGGGGGCCTATGGCTACACCTTC
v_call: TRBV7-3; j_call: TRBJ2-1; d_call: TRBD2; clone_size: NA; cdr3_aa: CASSLRLADEQFF; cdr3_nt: TGTGCCAGCAGCTTAAGACTAGCCGATGAGCAGTTCTTC
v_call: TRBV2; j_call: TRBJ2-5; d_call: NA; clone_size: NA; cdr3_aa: CASSEGWAGRETQYF; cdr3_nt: TGTGCCAGCAGTGAGGGGTGGGCGGGCCGAGAGACCCAGTACTTC
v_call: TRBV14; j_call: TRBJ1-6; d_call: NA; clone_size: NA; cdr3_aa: CASSQDPGGRSPLHF; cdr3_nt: TGTGCCAGCAGCCAAGATCCGGGGGGCCGGTCACCCCTCCACTTT
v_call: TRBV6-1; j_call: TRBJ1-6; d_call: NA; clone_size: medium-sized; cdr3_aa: CASSEAENSPLHF; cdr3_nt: TGTGCCAGCAGTGAAGCGGAGAATTCACCCCTCCACTTT
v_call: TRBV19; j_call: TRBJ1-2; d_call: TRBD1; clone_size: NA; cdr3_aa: CASSRSGTGDNYGYTF; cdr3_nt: TGTGCCAGCAGTAGGTCCGGGACAGGGGATAACTATGGCTACACCTTC
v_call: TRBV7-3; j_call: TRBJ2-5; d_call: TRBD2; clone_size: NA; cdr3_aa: CASSSGAGEETQYF; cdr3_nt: TGTGCCAGCAGCTCGGGAGCGGGGGAAGAGACCCAGTACTTC
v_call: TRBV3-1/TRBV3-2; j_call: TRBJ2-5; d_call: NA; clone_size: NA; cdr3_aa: CASSQDGGFRETQYF; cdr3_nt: TGTGCCAGCAGCCAAGATGGGGGCTTTCGGGAGACCCAGTACTTC